The 27 T cell receptor beta chains presented below share a single source sample, sequenced in a study of regulatory T cells in long-lasting Graves disease. In building TCR beta libraries, iRepertoire HTBI primers were used together with Arm-PCR of CDR3 regions. TCRdb reprocessed the multiplex PCR reads with MiXCR, giving one entry per CDR3 protein. The data show hundreds of thousands of distinct CDR3 sequences, approximately 13% seen once. Time point in this sample: newly diagnosed GD, antithyroid drugs for less than 3 months. RNA isolated from PBMCs was used to make the TCR library. The sample was also linked to a second study, of T cells in Graves' hyperthyroidism and ophthalmopathy.

Sequenced here: peripheral blood mononuclear cells (PBMCs), sampled at new diagnosis, from a patient treated with antithyroid drugs. Receptor source: a young man with Graves disease.

The chain carries TRBV3-1 and TRBJ1-5; tentatively, D is TRBD1 (6 bases). Germline-derived CDR1 and CDR2 are LGHDT and YNNKEL (reference sequence). Between the trimmed V and J ends, which lost 5 bases and 2 bases, there was a span of 10 bases. This CDR3 comprises 14 residues. The CDR3: CASSTGQRNQPQHF. Written as DNA, the CDR3 is TGTGCCAGCAGCACGGGACAACGCAATCAGCCCCAGCATTTT.

This clonotype was detected ten times or more. The rearrangement joins TRBV3-1 to TRBJ2-7; a weak D match, TRBD2 (5 bases). Per the germline V gene, CDR1 is LGHDT and CDR2 is YNNKEL (reference sequence). With 1 base removed from V and 2 bases from J, the gap between germline ends came to 18 bases. This CDR3 comprises 17 residues. CDR3 residues: CASSQGLQRAGAYEQYF. Written as DNA, the CDR3 is TGTGCCAGCAGCCAAGGCCTTCAGAGGGCGGGCGCCTACGAGCAGTACTTC.

The gene calls are TRBV3-1 and TRBJ1-1; D is uncertain. The germline V and J ends were trimmed by 1 base and 9 bases, with 9 bases remaining between them. This CDR3 is 12 amino acids long. Germline loops: CDR1 LGHDT, CDR2 YNNKEL (reference sequence). As DNA, the CDR3 is TGTGCCAGCAGCCAAGGCCGAACCCAAGCTTTCTTT. Translated, it gives CASSQGRTQAFF.

This clonotype appeared many times. The V gene is TRBV24-1, the J gene TRBJ2-1; possibly TRBD1 or TRBD2 for D (5 bases each). This CDR3 spans 15 amino acids. V dropped 2 bases and J dropped 6 bases, with 13 bases sitting between them. Germline assignment: CDR1 KGHDR and CDR2 SFDVKD. Written as DNA, the CDR3 is TGTGCCACCAGTGATTCAGGGACGCTCGGCAATGAGCAGTTCTTC. Protein product: CATSDSGTLGNEQFF.

This clonotype was detected many times. This sequence joins TRBV6-4 and TRBJ2-2; D unclear. Germline V gene sequence: CDR1 MRHNA, CDR2 SNTAGT. Trimming left V 3 bases short and J 2 bases short, with 10 bases between. CDR3 length: 15 amino acids. The CDR3 spells CASSDTLENTGELFF. For the CDR3, the DNA is TGTGCCAGCAGTGATACCCTAGAAAACACCGGGGAGCTGTTTTTT.

In this sample, this clonotype turned up many times. This chain links TRBV7-9 with TRBJ2-1; D ambiguous. CDR3 size: 15 residues. The V gene's germline CDR1 is SEHNR and CDR2 FQNEAQ (reference sequence). V was trimmed by 5 bases and J by 0 bases, leaving 11 bases between them. In DNA form, the CDR3 reads TGTGCCAGCAGCCCAACGAGAAGCTCCTACAATGAGCAGTTCTTC. Residues: CASSPTRSSYNEQFF.

In this sample, this clonotype turned up many times. CDR3 in amino acids: CASSPMGWGYTF. In DNA form, the CDR3 reads TGTGCCAGCAGCCCTATGGGATGGGGCTACACCTTC. V usage is TRBV7-2 and J usage is TRBJ1-2; D call uncertain. The germline CDR1 and CDR2 sequences are SGHTA and FQGNSA. CDR3 length: 12 amino acids. Between the trimmed V and J ends, which lost 5 bases and 8 bases, there was a span of 12 bases.

This clonotype was detected a few times. This chain links TRBV5-1 with TRBJ1-1; 9 nucleotides align to TRBD1. This CDR3 has 15 residues. Germline assignment: CDR1 SGHRS and CDR2 YFSETQ. V lost 4 bases to trimming and J lost 11 bases; unmatched junction nucleotides: 15. The CDR3 DNA reads as TGCGCCAGCAGCCGTGGACAGGGGATGTTCTCGGCGGCTTTCTTT. It encodes CASSRGQGMFSAAFF.

Only a few counts were recorded for this clonotype. V usage is TRBV11-2 and J usage is TRBJ2-2, with D maybe TRBD2 (6 bases). Trimming pared 0 bases from V and 4 bases from J, leaving 9 bases between. Germline V CDR1 and CDR2: SGHAT, FQNNGV. The CDR3 contains 15 residues. The CDR3 nucleotides read TGTGCCAGCAGCTTAGAACTAGCTCGCACCGGGGAGCTGTTTTTT. It is translated as CASSLELARTGELFF.

A word on this clonotype: This CDR3 is missing its conserved last phenylalanine or tryptophan, likely due to a read error. This rearrangement joins TRBV29-1 to TRBJ1-2; D remains unclear. Trimming pared 2 bases from V and 5 bases from J, leaving 6 bases between. Germline CDR1 reads SQVTM; CDR2 reads ANQGSEA. This CDR3 is built from 11 residues. CDR3 in amino acids: CSVEQEYGYTL. CDR3 in DNA: TGCAGCGTTGAACAGGAATATGGCTACACCCTC.

This clonotype was detected many times. V and J are TRBV11-3 and TRBJ2-1; the D is unclear. Germline V lookup: CDR1 SGHNT, CDR2 YENEEA. The V and J ends lost 2 bases and 1 base respectively, with 6 bases between them. The CDR3 is 14 amino acids. DNA for the CDR3: TGTGCCAGCAGCTTAACTGATTCCTACAATGAGCAGTTCTTC. Protein: CASSLTDSYNEQFF.

As regards this clonotype: A much larger clone sits a single nucleotide away, making a read error possible. The chain uses TRBV2 and TRBJ2-2; D remains ambiguous. The germline gives CDR1 SNHLY, CDR2 FYNNEI. V lost 8 bases and J lost 0, with 13 bases in between. The length of the CDR3 is 15 residues. CDR3 protein: CASGRITPNTGELFF. As DNA, the CDR3 is TGTGCCAGCGGCAGGATTACCCCGAACACCGGGGAGCTGTTTTTT. Based on the CDR3 plus reference TRBV2 and TRBJ2-2, the full variable domain is EPEVTQTPSHQVTQMGQEVILRCVPISNHLYFYWYRQILGQKVEFLVSFYNNEISEKSEIFDDQFSVERPDGSNFTLKIRSTKLEDSAMYFCASGRITPNTGELFFGEGSRLTVL.

This clonotype was found many times. This sequence joins TRBV6-2 or TRBV6-3 and TRBJ2-1, with D possibly TRBD1 on 5 matching bases. Germline V gene data show CDR1 as MNHEY and CDR2 as SVGEGT. This CDR3 contains 14 residues. The ends were cut back, 7 bases at V and 4 bases at J, with 14 bases in the middle. DNA for the CDR3: TGTGCCAGCACCCCCCAGACAGTATACAATGAGCAGTTCTTC. Translated, it gives CASTPQTVYNEQFF.

The V call is TRBV19, the J call TRBJ2-6; tentative D call: TRBD1 (6 bases). Germline V gives CDR1 LNHDA, CDR2 SQIVND (reference sequence). Trimming took off 7 bases at V and 0 bases at J, with 13 bases between the two ends. This CDR3 is built from 16 residues. The CDR3 nucleotides are TGTGCCAGTATTAGGACAGACTCCTCTGGGGCCAACGTCCTGACTTTC. Protein product: CASIRTDSSGANVLTF. The full variable domain, rest sourced from reference TRBV19 and TRBJ2-6, is DGGITQSPKYLFRKEGQNVTLSCEQNLNHDAMYWYRQDPGQGLRLIYYSQIVNDFQKGDIAEGYSVSREKKESFPLTVTSAQKNPTAFYLCASIRTDSSGANVLTFGAGSRLTVL.

This clonotype has more than one count but fewer than ten. V usage is TRBV18 and J usage is TRBJ2-7, with a possible D match to TRBD2 (7 bases). Deletions cut 0 bases from V and 3 bases from J, with 12 bases between. The CDR3 totals 15 residues. From germline, CDR1 is KGHSH and CDR2 LQKENI. This CDR3 is CASSPPAGDYYEQYF. The CDR3, as DNA: TGTGCCAGCTCACCACCGGCAGGGGACTACTACGAGCAGTACTTC.

The gene calls are TRBV7-6 and TRBJ2-3, with D unclear. The germline V and J ends were trimmed by 1 base and 6 bases, with 8 bases remaining between them. Looked up from germline, CDR1 is SGHVS and CDR2 is FNYEAQ. This CDR3 comprises 13 residues. The DNA of the CDR3 is TGTGCCAGCAGCTTAGACGGGCGGGATACGCAGTATTTT. The encoded protein is CASSLDGRDTQYF.

This clonotype has a count of ten or more. The chain has TRBV28 and TRBJ1-5; D call uncertain. Germline CDR1 and CDR2: MDHEN and SYDVKM. The CDR3 spans 9 residues. The CDR3 sequence: CAIGQPQHF. CDR3 DNA: TGTGCAATTGGTCAGCCCCAGCATTTT.

The V and J genes are TRBV29-1 and TRBJ2-1, with D hard to call. The CDR3 is 11 amino acids. Per the germline V gene, CDR1 is SQVTM and CDR2 is ANQGSEA. V was pared by 0 bases and J by 9 bases, with 6 bases between. The CDR3 here is CSVEDSGEQFF. CDR3 nucleotides: TGCAGCGTTGAAGATTCAGGTGAGCAGTTCTTC.

This clonotype was seen a few times. This rearrangement joins TRBV10-3 to TRBJ1-6; possible D gene TRBD1, 6 bases. CDR1 ENHRY and CDR2 SYGVKD come from the germline V gene. There are 14 residues in the CDR3. Trimming shortened V by 0 bases and J by 9 bases, and 9 bases separated the two germline ends. The CDR3 here is CAISESGQFSPLHF. The DNA of the CDR3 is TGTGCCATCAGTGAGTCGGGACAATTTTCACCCCTCCACTTT.

This clonotype was recorded at least ten times. The rearrangement uses TRBV29-1 and TRBJ2-3; 7 bases are a match to TRBD2. CDR3 size: 13 residues. In germline, CDR1 is SQVTM, CDR2 ANQGSEA. V was pared by 7 bases and J by 2 bases, with 6 bases of the junction left unmatched. The CDR3 DNA reads as TGCAGCGCAGTAGCGGGCCCCACAGATACGCAGTATTTT. Translating it yields CSAVAGPTDTQYF.

J is TRBJ1-6 and V is TRBV7-9, with D maybe TRBD1 (5 bases). V was trimmed by 0 bases and J by 9 bases, leaving 12 bases between them. This CDR3 is 15 amino acids long. Germline V gives CDR1 SEHNR, CDR2 FQNEAQ (reference sequence). DNA of the CDR3: TGTGCCAGCAGCTTAGCCCAGGGCTGGGGTTCACCCCTCCACTTT. This sequence encodes CASSLAQGWGSPLHF.

This clonotype was seen ten or more times. The CDR3 sequence is CAWTKGPKGTEAFF. Written as DNA, the CDR3 is TGTGCCTGGACCAAGGGCCCCAAGGGCACTGAAGCTTTCTTT. The chain links TRBV30 to TRBJ1-1; no clear D gene. This CDR3 region has 14 residues. V gave up 4 bases and J gave up 4 bases, with 16 bases separating them. Per the germline V gene, CDR1 is GTSNPN and CDR2 is SVGIG (reference sequence).

Only a few counts were recorded for this clonotype. Written as DNA, the CDR3 is TGTGCCATCAGTGAGTCGGGGGTGAGCGGGTACAATGAGCAGTTCTTC. This codes for CAISESGVSGYNEQFF. This chain uses TRBV10-3 with TRBJ2-1; possibly TRBD2 for D (6 bases). The germline gives CDR1 ENHRY, CDR2 SYGVKD. Trimming removed 0 bases from V and 4 bases from J, with 13 bases in between. CDR3 length: 16 amino acids.

DNA for the CDR3: TGTGCCATCAGGACCTCTGGACTAGCGGGAGGGCCTGGCACAGATACGCAGTATTTT. Protein product: CAIRTSGLAGGPGTDTQYF. This sequence joins TRBV10-3 and TRBJ2-3; 15 bases map to TRBD2. With V trimmed by 6 bases and J by 1 base, 11 bases remained unmatched. Germline CDR1 reads ENHRY; CDR2 reads SYGVKD. CDR3 length: 19 residues.

The table lists this clonotype with many counts. CDR3 sequence: CSAWNTAGDQPQHF. The DNA of the CDR3 is TGCAGTGCTTGGAACACGGCAGGAGATCAGCCCCAGCATTTT. The chain employs TRBV20-1 and TRBJ1-5; D unresolved. Per germline, CDR1 DFQATT and CDR2 SNEGSKA (reference sequence). V was pared by 5 bases and J by 5 bases, with 16 bases between. The CDR3 is 14 residues long.

This clonotype has more than one count but fewer than ten. The J gene is TRBJ2-3, the V gene TRBV11-3; tentative D call: TRBD1 (5 bases). From germline, CDR1 is SGHNT and CDR2 YENEEA. The CDR3 is 15 amino acids. V lost 3 bases to trimming and J lost 2 bases, with 12 bases between them. The CDR3, as DNA: TGTGCCAGCAGCTTTGGACAACAAATCACAGATACGCAGTATTTT. This encodes CASSFGQQITDTQYF.

The chain uses TRBV5-1 and TRBJ2-5, with D possibly being TRBD1 (5 bases). V was trimmed by 3 bases and J by 4 bases, leaving 13 bases between them. Germline V gene data show CDR1 as SGHRS and CDR2 as YFSETQ. This CDR3 region has 14 residues. CDR3 bases: TGCGCCAGCAGCTCTGTCGACAGTCGAGAGACCCAGTACTTC. This encodes CASSSVDSRETQYF.